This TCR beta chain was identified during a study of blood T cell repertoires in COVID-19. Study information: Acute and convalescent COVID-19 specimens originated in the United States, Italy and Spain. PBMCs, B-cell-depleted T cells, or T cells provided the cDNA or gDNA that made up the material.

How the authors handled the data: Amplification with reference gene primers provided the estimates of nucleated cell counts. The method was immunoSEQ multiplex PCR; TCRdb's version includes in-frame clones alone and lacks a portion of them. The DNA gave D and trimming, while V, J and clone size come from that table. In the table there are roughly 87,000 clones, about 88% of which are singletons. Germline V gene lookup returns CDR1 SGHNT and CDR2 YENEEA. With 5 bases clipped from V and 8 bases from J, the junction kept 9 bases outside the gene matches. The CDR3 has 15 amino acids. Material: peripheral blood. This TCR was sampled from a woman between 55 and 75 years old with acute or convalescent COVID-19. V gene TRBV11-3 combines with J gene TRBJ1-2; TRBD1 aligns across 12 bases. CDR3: CASSAPGQGAKGYTF. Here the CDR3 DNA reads TGTGCCAGCAGCGCTCCGGGACAGGGGGCGAAGGGCTACACCTTC.